Shown below are 8 T cell receptor beta chains from a single sample sequenced in a study of shared clonotypes between healthy human individuals. Selected positively for CCR7 and CD45RO-negative, naive CD8 cells excluded terminally differentiated effector memory CD45RA+ cells. Profiled with immunoSEQ multiplex PCR; TCRdb holds only in-frame clones, not every one. The sample has around 1.9 million clones, just over 90% seen once. Material for sequencing was naive CD8+ T cells from PBMCs. Every receptor here comes from a man aged 18 to 29 in good health. Some clones in this sample may be carry-over from other donors' samples.

The chain links TRBV2 to TRBJ2-1; 9 positions agree with TRBD1. After removal of 11 bases from V and 6 bases from J, the junction contained 11 bases not matched to a gene. Germline lookup yields CDR1 SNHLY and CDR2 FYNNEI. The CDR3 contains 14 residues. The CDR3 reads CAGYPTGGRNEQFF. The CDR3 DNA follows: TGTGCCGGCTACCCGACAGGGGGACGCAATGAGCAGTTCTTC.

V is TRBV27 and J is TRBJ2-7, with D perhaps TRBD1 (6 bases). V was shortened by 4 bases and J by 4 bases, with 14 bases between the two germline ends. This CDR3 is built from 14 residues. Germline V CDR1 and CDR2: MNHEY, SMNVEV (reference sequence). The CDR3 nucleotides read TGTGCCAGCAGTTCCAAATTAGGGGGATACGAGCAGTACTTC. Its protein product is CASSSKLGGYEQYF.

The gene calls are TRBV28 and TRBJ2-7; 7 bases agree with TRBD1. Trimming at V came to 4 bases and at J to 4 bases, leaving 10 bases not matched to a gene. The germline V gene has CDR1 MDHEN and CDR2 SYDVKM. CDR3 length equals 15 residues. CDR3 amino acids: CASSSEQGSFYEQYF. DNA of the CDR3: TGTGCCAGCAGTTCCGAACAGGGGTCGTTTTACGAGCAGTACTTC.

This chain joins TRBV10-3 and TRBJ2-3, with 13 bases that match TRBD2. J was trimmed by 1 base and V by 3 bases; bases with no gene match: 10. The CDR3 is 19 residues long. The V gene's germline CDR1 is ENHRY and CDR2 SYGVKD. CDR3 nucleotide sequence: TGTGCCATCAGTGATACAGGACTAGCGGGAGTGTCTGGCACAGATACGCAGTATTTT. It translates to CAISDTGLAGVSGTDTQYF.

The chain uses TRBV5-7 and TRBJ2-7, with D hard to call. TRBV5-7 is an ORF, with its function uncertain. The CDR3 has 16 residues. V was clipped by 1 base and J by 5 bases, with 19 bases between them. CDR3 in DNA: TGTGCCAGCAGCTTGTGGGAAGCCCCGGCGATCCACGAGCAGTACTTC. This codes for CASSLWEAPAIHEQYF.

To note about this clone: The same CDR3 can be traced to other DNA sequences in this sample. The genes are TRBV28 and TRBJ2-5; TRBD1 might be the D (6 bases). The V and J ends lost 3 bases and 2 bases respectively, with 13 bases between them. The V gene's germline CDR1 is MDHEN and CDR2 SYDVKM. This CDR3 is 15 amino acids long. CDR3 residues: CASSFSLQGQETQYF. The CDR3 DNA reads as TGTGCCAGCAGTTTTTCTTTGCAGGGGCAAGAGACCCAGTACTTC.

The chain employs TRBV7-9 and TRBJ2-5; D could derive from TRBD1 or TRBD2 (5 bases each). The germline V gene encodes CDR1 SEHNR and CDR2 FQNEAQ (reference sequence). The CDR3 sequence is 16 residues long. The V gene lost 5 bases and the J gene lost 4 bases, with 20 bases spanning the gap. The DNA of the CDR3 is TGTGCCAGCAGCACCCAGGGCTCCGGCGGAGGAGAGACCCAGTACTTC. Its translation is CASSTQGSGGGETQYF.

The V gene is TRBV28, the J gene TRBJ2-7; 10 nucleotides match TRBD2. With 6 bases clipped from V and 4 bases from J, the junction kept 9 bases outside the gene matches. CDR3 size: 15 residues. CDR1 is MDHEN and CDR2 is SYDVKM in the germline V gene. CDR3 region: CASRRGETSGYEQYF. The CDR3 DNA sequence: TGTGCCAGCAGGCGAGGGGAGACTAGCGGGTACGAGCAGTACTTC. The full variable domain, completed using reference TRBV28 and TRBJ2-7, is DVKVTQSSRYLVKRTGEKVFLECVQDMDHENMFWYRQDPGLGLRLIYFSYDVKMKEKGDIPEGYSVSREKKERFSLILESASTNQTSMYLCASRRGETSGYEQYFGPGTRLTVT.